The 9 T cell receptor beta chains given below trace back to one sample, sequenced in a study of T cell changes during pregnancy in multiple sclerosis (dated by TCRdb to between 2019 and 2020). Receptor libraries were prepared by the immunoSEQ multiplex PCR assay. As stored in TCRdb, this immuneACCESS dataset retains in-frame rearrangements with V and J assigned. A fraction of the clones does not appear; measured against another copy, unresolved V genes explain less than half of the discrepancy, and the remainder lacks a known reason. Here the sample has about 75,000 clones; approximately 95% occur a single time. Roughly 0.14% of the sample lies in the top ten. The source material was CD4+ T cells from peripheral blood mononuclear cells, sampled after pregnancy. Receptor source: a female donor with multiple sclerosis, enrolled in a pregnancy study.

The sample holds one count of this clone. The chain joins TRBV10-3 to TRBJ1-2; 8 positions match TRBD1. The junction had 8 bases not matched to a gene; V was cut back by 6 bases and J by 2 bases. CDR3 length: 15 residues. Germline V CDR1 and CDR2: ENHRY, SYGVKD. The CDR3 region has the DNA TGTGCCATCAGCGCCAACAGGGGGGAGAACTATGGCTACACCTTC. It translates to CAISANRGENYGYTF.

The chain combines TRBV5-1 with TRBJ2-7; possible D gene TRBD2, 5 bases. CDR1 is SGHRS, CDR2 YFSETQ, per germline. The CDR3 runs to 14 residues. The germline V and J ends were trimmed by 8 bases and 1 base, with 16 bases remaining between them. In nucleotides, the CDR3 is TGCGCCAGTGGACCTAGCCTTTTATCCTACGAGCAGTACTTC. It encodes CASGPSLLSYEQYF.

The chain is built from TRBV28 and TRBJ1-4; D gene uncertain. This CDR3 is 13 amino acids long. The germline V gene encodes CDR1 MDHEN and CDR2 SYDVKM. Between the trimmed V and J ends, which lost 5 bases and 8 bases, there was a span of 12 bases. In DNA form, the CDR3 reads TGTGCCAGCAGTAATGTCATAGTGGAAAAACTGTTTTTT. Translated: CASSNVIVEKLFF.

This rearrangement joins TRBV28 to TRBJ2-7; 7 bases fit TRBD2. Unmatched junction bases numbered 2, after V lost 7 bases and J lost 2 bases. CDR1 is MDHEN, CDR2 SYDVKM, per germline. The CDR3 totals 12 residues. The CDR3 sequence: CASTGTTYEQYF. The CDR3 DNA sequence: TGTGCCAGCACCGGGACTACCTACGAGCAGTACTTC.

The J gene is TRBJ2-7, the V gene TRBV27, with a weak D call TRBD2 (6 bases). The CDR3 length is 16 residues. CDR1 and CDR2 (germline): MNHEY, SMNVEV (reference sequence). V lost 6 bases, J lost 6 bases, and 24 bases lay in between. The CDR3 DNA is TGTGCCAGCAGCCCGGGGAGGTGGGAGTCCTTTCTCGAGCAGTACTTC. This translates into CASSPGRWESFLEQYF.

This clone was counted between two and nine times. The chain employs TRBV28 and TRBJ1-5; the D is unclear. The V end was cut by 6 bases, the J end by 7 bases, with 10 bases between. CDR1 is MDHEN, CDR2 SYDVKM, per germline. The CDR3 has 12 residues. This chain's CDR3 is CASRNAQQPQHF. CDR3 DNA sequence: TGTGCCAGCAGAAACGCGCAACAGCCCCAGCATTTT. Together with reference TRBV28 and TRBJ1-5, the CDR3 gives the full variable domain: DVKVTQSSRYLVKRTGEKVFLECVQDMDHENMFWYRQDPGLGLRLIYFSYDVKMKEKGDIPEGYSVSREKKERFSLILESASTNQTSMYLCASRNAQQPQHFGDGTRLSIL.

The V and J genes are TRBV19 and TRBJ1-3, with TRBD1 matching 9 bases. The V gene end was trimmed by 5 bases and the J gene end by 12 bases; junction bases not matched to a gene: 20. The CDR3 runs to 17 residues. Germline V lookup: CDR1 LNHDA, CDR2 SQIVND (reference sequence). The CDR3: CASSPLRSGTGRGHIYF. CDR3 nucleotides: TGTGCCAGTAGTCCTCTAAGATCCGGGACAGGGAGAGGACACATATATTTT.

The gene calls are TRBV28 and TRBJ2-2, with 9 bases matching TRBD2. CDR1 and CDR2 (germline): MDHEN, SYDVKM. V gave up 1 base and J gave up 0 bases; unmatched junction bases: 9. The CDR3 loop spans 19 amino acids. CDR3: CASSLSGGRGAPNTGELFF. The CDR3 DNA follows: TGTGCCAGCAGTTTATCGGGCGGGAGGGGTGCTCCGAACACCGGGGAGCTGTTTTTT.

The chain has TRBV28 and TRBJ2-3, with TRBD1 matching 8 bases. J was trimmed by 8 bases and V by 7 bases; bases with no gene match: 14. Germline assignment: CDR1 MDHEN and CDR2 SYDVKM. The CDR3 sequence is 15 residues long. The CDR3 region has the DNA TGTGCCAGCAAATCAGGGGGCTTTGTGGTGGGTACGCAGTATTTT. Translation: CASKSGGFVVGTQYF.